The 6 T cell receptor beta chains in this list originate from one sample, sequenced in a study of T cell clonality in common variable immunodeficiency. Sequencing was performed with immunoSEQ multiplex PCR; in TCRdb, only in-frame clones are kept and a portion is missing. This sample has 52,000 or so clones, each found more than once. The specimen sequenced was peripheral blood mononuclear cells. These TCRs come from a person aged 18 to 70 in good health.

This clone was picked up many times. The read ends 3 residues before the CDR3 terminus; that terminus is restored from the germline J gene. This chain links TRBV18 with TRBJ2-1, with 8 bases that match TRBD2. With V trimmed by 0 bases and J by 0 bases, 1 base remained unmatched. The CDR3 totals 16 residues. Germline loops: CDR1 KGHSH, CDR2 LQKENI. The sequenced CDR3 bases are TGTGCCAGCTCACCACCAAGCGGGAGCTCCTACAATGAG. Residues: CASSPPSGSSYNE. The entire CDR3 protein is CASSPPSGSSYNEQFF.

This clone was counted ten times or more. The read gets to within 3 residues of the CDR3 end, and the germline J gene fills in the rest. The rearrangement uses TRBV7-9 and TRBJ2-2; D possibly corresponds to TRBD2 (5 bases). The CDR3 has 14 residues. Trimming left V 8 bases short and J 0 bases short, with 10 bases between. CDR1 and CDR2 from the germline V gene are SEHNR and FQNEAQ (reference sequence). Partial CDR3 DNA: TGTGCCAGCCTGCGGGTCGCGAACACCGGGGAG. This gives the protein CASLRVANTGE. The full CDR3 protein is CASLRVANTGELFF.

This clone has at least ten counts. The CDR3 bases that were read are TGTGCCAGCAGCTCCATCGGTCGTGAG. Protein: CASSSIGRE. The complete CDR3 protein is CASSSIGREQFF. The chain couples TRBV7-3 to TRBJ2-1; D remains unclear. The observed sequence ends 3 residues before the CDR3 terminus, with the missing tail filled in from the germline J gene. The CDR3 contains 12 residues. The V gene's germline CDR1 is SGHTA and CDR2 FQGTGA. Trimming cost V 4 bases and J 9 bases, with 10 bases left between them.

This clone has just a few counts. The read terminates 3 residues ahead of where the CDR3 ends, so the germline J gene completes it. The rearrangement links TRBV5-1 to TRBJ2-3; D is uncertain. This CDR3 is built from 13 residues. Germline assignment: CDR1 SGHRS and CDR2 YFSETQ. The chain's CDR3 is CASRLTGQETQYF. The sequenced part of the CDR3 DNA is TGCGCCAGCAGACTCACGGGTCAAGAGACG.

This clone was counted at least ten times. The read gets to within 3 residues of the CDR3 end, and the germline J gene fills in the rest. The genes are TRBV5-5 and TRBJ1-1; 7 bases are shared with TRBD1. V trimming: 4 bases; J trimming: 4 bases; junction bases outside the gene matches: 7. CDR3 length equals 14 residues. Germline V CDR1 and CDR2: SGHKS, YYEKEE (reference sequence). CDR3 amino acids: CASSAQGVGTEAFF. CDR3 DNA, as far as it was read: TGTGCCAGCAGCGCGCAGGGGGTGGGCACTGAA.

This clone was picked up many times. The read stops 3 residues short of the end of the CDR3; the missing end is completed from the germline J gene. The V and J genes are TRBV20-1 and TRBJ1-1, with D perhaps TRBD1 (5 bases). The CDR3 contains 12 residues. Germline values: CDR1 DFQATT, CDR2 SNEGSKA (reference sequence). The germline V and J ends were trimmed by 3 bases and 7 bases, with 12 bases remaining between them. CDR3 amino acids: CSARQGQFEAFF. CDR3 DNA, as far as it was read: TGCAGTGCTAGGCAGGGTCAATTTGAA.